This T cell receptor (beta chain) was sequenced in a study of T-cell reconstitution after alpha-beta-depleted transplantation in children. Germline V gene data show CDR1 as MDHEN and CDR2 as SYDVKM. The CDR3 spans 14 residues. V lost 10 bases and J 3 bases, leaving 19 bases between the germline ends. General study results and limits: Several hundred expanded graft clones reportedly were the source of alpha-beta T cells about two months after transplant. High day-60 TCRbeta diversity in some patients came from surviving recipient T cells and thymic progenitors. Among T cells one year after transplant, newly produced cells accounted for most counts and diversity.

Comments on this clonotype: Its target is not known.

Researchers prepared the TCRbeta library using unique molecular identifiers, the study reports. TCRdb reprocessed the PCR reads via MiXCR and lists one record per CDR3 protein. The data show around 670,000 distinct CDR3 sequences, with 13% seen just once and roughly 0.84% held by the top ten. The chain is built from TRBV28 and TRBJ2-7; TRBD1 might be the D (7 bases). This specimen consisted of PBMCs, obtained before TCRalphabeta/CD19-depleted stem cell transplant. This TCR came from a girl aged 2-10 years with congenital amegakaryocytic thrombocytopenia, due to receive a stem cell transplant. The DNA for the CDR3 is TGTGCCAACATCGCGGGACAGCCCCTCTACGAGCAGTACTTC. Its protein is CANIAGQPLYEQYF.